This T cell receptor (beta chain) was identified in a study of CD8 T cells in Susac syndrome. Reverse transcription of roughly 0.45 to 1 ug RNA used random hexamers. TCRdb reanalysed the immunoSEQ multiplex PCR reads using MiXCR and keeps one entry per CDR3 protein. The sample holds 130,000 or so distinct CDR3 sequences, about 90% seen once. Trimming pared 6 bases from V and 0 bases from J, leaving 12 bases between. The CDR3 consists of 15 residues. Germline-derived CDR1 and CDR2 are LNHDA and SQIVND (reference sequence). This rearrangement joins TRBV19 to TRBJ2-1, with a possible D match to TRBD1 (6 bases). The specimen sequenced was CD8+ T cells from PBMCs. This clonotype was obtained from a human donor with multiple sclerosis. The CDR3 here is CASSEQGISYNEQFF. The DNA of the CDR3 is TGTGCCAGTAGCGAACAGGGTATCTCCTACAATGAGCAGTTCTTC.